The text below deals with one TCR beta chain. This CDR3 spans 14 amino acids. CDR1 LNHDA and CDR2 SQIVND come from the germline V gene (reference sequence). Deletions cut 2 bases from V and 5 bases from J, with 10 bases between. The data are from a study of radiotherapy plus CTLA-4 blockade in lung cancer. Using immunoSEQ multiplex PCR, the repertoire was profiled, and TCRdb retains in-frame clones only, with some absent. The table lists 75,000 to 95,000 clones, 55% to 75% of them singletons. This TCR came from a human donor with non-small cell lung cancer that progressed on radiotherapy plus ipilimumab. Source: peripheral blood, taken from a patient treated with radiotherapy plus ipilimumab. The genes are TRBV19 and TRBJ1-5; D might be TRBD1 (5 bases). CDR3 coding DNA: TGTGCCAGTAGTATATGGGGGATCCATCAGCCCCAGCATTTT. It translates to CASSIWGIHQPQHF. The full variable domain, its missing parts supplied by reference TRBV19 and TRBJ1-5, is DGGITQSPKYLFRKEGQNVTLSCEQNLNHDAMYWYRQDPGQGLRLIYYSQIVNDFQKGDIAEGYSVSREKKESFPLTVTSAQKNPTAFYLCASSIWGIHQPQHFGDGTRLSIL.